This T cell receptor beta chain comes out of a study of chemoradiotherapy in HPV16-positive cancers. Background on the study: A couple of HPV16-positive patients' cells yielded candidate HPV-specific clones and common motifs. Overall study results and limits: For HPV16-positive patients, expanding HPV-responsive T cells associated with longer recurrence-free survival. Candidate HPV-specific clones and E7-related TCR motifs grew in tumor during treatment.

Repeated repertoire sampling spanned the course of chemoradiotherapy. Concerning this clone itself: Its specificity is not known.

After removal of 4 bases from V and 5 bases from J, the junction contained 0 bases not matched to a gene. Germline CDR1 is SQVTM and CDR2 is ANQGSEA. The CDR3 totals 11 residues. The table came from immunoSEQ multiplex PCR; TCRdb's copy has only in-frame clones and leaves some out. The sample carries over 1,500 clones, roughly nine tenths recorded once. The sequence derives from a human donor with HPV-associated anogenital cancer. Material: tumor tissue, obtained from a patient who underwent chemoradiotherapy. This chain uses TRBV29-1 with TRBJ2-7; 9 bases map to TRBD1. The CDR3, as DNA: TGCAGCGTTGGGACAGGGGACGAGCAGTACTTC. Translated: CSVGTGDEQYF.